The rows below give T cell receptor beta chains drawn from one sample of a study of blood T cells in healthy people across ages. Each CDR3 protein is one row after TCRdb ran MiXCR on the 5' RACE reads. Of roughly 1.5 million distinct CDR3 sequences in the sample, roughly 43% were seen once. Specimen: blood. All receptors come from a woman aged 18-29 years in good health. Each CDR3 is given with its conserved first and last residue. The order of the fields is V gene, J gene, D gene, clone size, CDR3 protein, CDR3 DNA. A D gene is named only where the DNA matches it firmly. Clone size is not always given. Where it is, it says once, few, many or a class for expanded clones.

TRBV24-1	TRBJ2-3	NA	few	CATSDPDGTDTQYF	TGTGCCACCAGTGACCCGGATGGCACAGATACGCAGTATTTT
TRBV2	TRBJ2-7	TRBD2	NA	CASSVMWEGYEQYF	TGTGCCAGCAGTGTAATGTGGGAGGGATACGAGCAGTACTTC
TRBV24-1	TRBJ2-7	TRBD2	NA	CATSDLTSGNNEQYF	TGTGCCACCAGTGATTTGACTAGCGGGAACAATGAGCAGTACTTC
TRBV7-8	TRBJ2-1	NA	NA	CASRLRRGGAPYNEQFF	TGTGCCAGCAGGTTACGCCGCGGAGGGGCACCCTACAATGAGCAGTTCTTC
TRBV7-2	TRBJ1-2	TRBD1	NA	CASSFAGTGVDYGYTF	TGTGCCAGCAGCTTCGCCGGGACAGGGGTTGACTATGGCTACACCTTC
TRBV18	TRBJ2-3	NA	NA	CASSPRQLLPDTQYF	TGTGCCAGCTCACCGAGACAGCTTTTGCCAGATACGCAGTATTTT
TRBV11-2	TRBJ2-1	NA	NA	CASSLRAAANHEQFF	TGTGCCAGCAGCTTAAGAGCGGCCGCAAACCATGAGCAGTTCTTC
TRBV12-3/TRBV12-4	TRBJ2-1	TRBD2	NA	CASRTRNYNEQFF	TGTGCCAGTAGGACTAGAAACTACAATGAGCAGTTCTTC
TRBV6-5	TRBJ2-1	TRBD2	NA	CASSSLLAGGPYNEQFF	TGTGCCAGCAGTTCTCTACTAGCGGGGGGACCTTACAATGAGCAGTTCTTC
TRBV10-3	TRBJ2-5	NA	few	CAISESTYQETQYF	TGTGCCATCAGTGAGTCCACATATCAAGAGACCCAGTACTTC
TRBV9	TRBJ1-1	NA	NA	CASSSTGSFTEAFF	TGTGCCAGCAGCTCAACCGGCAGTTTCACTGAAGCTTTCTTT
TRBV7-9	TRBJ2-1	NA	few	CASSSDTGSSYNEQFF	TGTGCCAGCAGTTCGGACACAGGGAGCTCCTACAATGAGCAGTTCTTC
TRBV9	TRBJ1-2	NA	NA	CASSVGTRSSPYGYTF	TGTGCCAGCAGCGTAGGGACAAGGTCTTCACCTTATGGCTACACCTTC
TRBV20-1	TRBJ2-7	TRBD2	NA	CSAPDSGRSGEQYF	TGCAGTGCCCCAGATAGCGGGAGGTCTGGTGAGCAGTACTTC
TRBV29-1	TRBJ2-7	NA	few	CSVVGTSSYEQYF	TGCAGCGTTGTAGGGACAAGCTCCTACGAGCAGTACTTC
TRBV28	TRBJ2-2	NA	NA	CASSLGTRTGELFF	TGTGCCAGCAGTTTGGGGACAAGGACCGGGGAGCTGTTTTTT
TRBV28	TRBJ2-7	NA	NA	CASSFPRTPYEQYF	TGTGCCAGCAGTTTTCCTCGTACGCCCTACGAGCAGTACTTC
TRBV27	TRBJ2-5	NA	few	CASTSGSEETQYF	TGTGCCAGCACGTCCGGGAGTGAAGAGACCCAGTACTTC
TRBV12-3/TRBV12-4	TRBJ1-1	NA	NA	CAGSFRSGYMNTEAFF	TGTGCCGGCAGTTTTAGGTCAGGGTATATGAACACTGAAGCTTTCTTT
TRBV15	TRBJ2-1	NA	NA	CATSRDYTKNNEQFF	TGTGCCACCAGCAGAGATTATACTAAGAACAATGAGCAGTTCTTC
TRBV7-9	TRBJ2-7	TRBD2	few	CASSGGLAAYEQYF	TGTGCCAGCAGCGGGGGACTAGCGGCATACGAGCAGTACTTC
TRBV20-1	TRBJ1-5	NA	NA	CSASLDSYSNQPQHF	TGCAGTGCTAGTCTGGACAGCTATAGCAATCAGCCCCAGCATTTT
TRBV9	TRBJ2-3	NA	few	CASSVEGFRTDTQYF	TGTGCCAGCAGCGTAGAGGGATTTCGCACAGATACGCAGTATTTT
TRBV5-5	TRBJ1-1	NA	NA	CASSLRADMNTEAFF	TGTGCCAGCAGCTTGAGGGCAGACATGAACACTGAAGCTTTCTTT
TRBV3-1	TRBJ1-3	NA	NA	CASNVQGSGNTIYF	TGTGCCAGCAATGTACAGGGATCGGGAAACACCATATATTTT
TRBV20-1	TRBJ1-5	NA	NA	CSARVRFDQPQHF	TGCAGTGCTAGAGTTAGGTTCGATCAGCCCCAGCATTTT
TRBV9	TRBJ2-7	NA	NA	CASSVGERVAEQYF	TGTGCCAGCAGCGTAGGAGAGAGGGTGGCTGAGCAGTACTTC
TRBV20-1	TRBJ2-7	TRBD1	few	CSPKGQVSYEQYF	TGCAGTCCTAAGGGACAGGTTAGCTACGAGCAGTACTTC
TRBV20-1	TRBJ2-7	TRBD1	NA	CSASQGARNEQYF	TGCAGTGCTAGTCAGGGGGCGCGCAACGAGCAGTACTTC
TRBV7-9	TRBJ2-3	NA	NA	CASSFTVFPTDTQYF	TGTGCCAGCAGCTTTACAGTCTTCCCCACAGATACGCAGTATTTT
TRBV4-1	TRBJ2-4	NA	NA	CASSPPRRETIQYF	TGCGCCAGCAGCCCCCCGCGCCGGGAAACCATTCAGTACTTC
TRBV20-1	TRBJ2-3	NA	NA	CSVREYTQYF	TGCAGTGTCCGGGAGTATACGCAGTATTTT
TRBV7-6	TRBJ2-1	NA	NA	CASSLAGQSSYNEQFF	TGTGCCAGCAGCTTAGCAGGACAGAGCTCCTACAATGAGCAGTTCTTC
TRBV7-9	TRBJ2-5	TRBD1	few	CASSPGQGGIETQYF	TGTGCCAGCAGCCCGGGACAGGGCGGGATCGAGACCCAGTACTTC
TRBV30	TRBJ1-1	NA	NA	CACRRETEAFF	TGTGCCTGCAGGAGAGAGACTGAAGCTTTCTTT
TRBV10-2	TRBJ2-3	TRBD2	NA	CASSVRTSGGTDTQYF	TGCGCCAGCAGTGTCCGGACTAGCGGGGGCACAGATACGCAGTATTTT
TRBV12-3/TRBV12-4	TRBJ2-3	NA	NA	CTSSPSRATDTQYF	TGTACCAGCAGTCCGTCGAGGGCCACAGATACGCAGTATTTT
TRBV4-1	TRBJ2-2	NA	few	CASSQAGGVRTGELFF	TGCGCCAGCAGCCAGGCAGGAGGGGTTAGGACCGGGGAGCTGTTTTTT
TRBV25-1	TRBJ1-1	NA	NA	CASSDWGEAFF	TGTGCCAGCAGTGATTGGGGTGAAGCTTTCTTT
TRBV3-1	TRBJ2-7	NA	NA	CASSQYRARDEQYF	TGTGCCAGCAGCCAATATCGGGCCCGTGACGAGCAGTACTTC
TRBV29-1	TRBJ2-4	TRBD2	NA	CSVWTSGSPSGAKQNF	TGCAGCGTCTGGACTAGCGGGAGTCCCAGCGGCGCCAAGCAGAACTTC
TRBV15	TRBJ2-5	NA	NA	CATSQQLAAGETQYF	TGTGCCACCAGCCAACAACTGGCCGCGGGAGAGACCCAGTACTTC
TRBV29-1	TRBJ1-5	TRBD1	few	CSAKLGDRTQPQHF	TGCAGCGCCAAACTGGGGGACAGAACCCAGCCCCAGCATTTT
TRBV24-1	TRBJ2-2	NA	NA	CATSDLGISGELFF	TGTGCCACCAGTGACCTTGGGATATCCGGGGAGCTGTTTTTT
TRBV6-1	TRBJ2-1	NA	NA	CASTRPSEYEQFF	TGTGCCAGCACCCGACCCTCCGAGTATGAGCAGTTCTTC
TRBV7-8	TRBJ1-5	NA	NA	CASSLDGTYSNQPQHF	TGTGCCAGCAGCTTAGATGGCACATATAGCAATCAGCCCCAGCATTTT
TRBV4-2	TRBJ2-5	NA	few	CASSPRTRTRTQYF	TGTGCCAGCAGCCCCAGGACTCGAACGAGGACCCAGTACTTC
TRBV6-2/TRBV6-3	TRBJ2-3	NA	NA	CASSYARSTQYF	TGTGCCAGCAGTTACGCGAGAAGTACGCAGTATTTT
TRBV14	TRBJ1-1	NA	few	CASSTRTGMNTEAFF	TGTGCCAGCAGCACCCGGACCGGTATGAACACTGAAGCTTTCTTT
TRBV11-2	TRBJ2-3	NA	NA	CASSLVFSTDTRYF	TGTGCCAGCAGCTTAGTCTTTAGCACAGATACGCGGTATTTT
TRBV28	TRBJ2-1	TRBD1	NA	CASSYQGARYNEQFF	TGTGCCAGCAGTTACCAGGGGGCGCGATACAATGAGCAGTTCTTC
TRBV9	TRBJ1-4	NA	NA	CASSVGVSAANEKLFF	TGTGCCAGCAGCGTAGGGGTGTCGGCGGCTAATGAAAAACTGTTTTTT